This T cell receptor (beta chain) was identified in a study of T cells in Graves' hyperthyroidism and ophthalmopathy (dated by TCRdb to about 2019). General notes on the study: Peripheral blood samples were taken at the time of initial diagnosis, prior to any treatment. A discovery cohort of approximately 97 patients, 43 with Graves' ophthalmopathy and 57 with stable Graves' hyperthyroidism, was used to find distinguishing TCR V-J signatures. Thyroid tissue and blood T-cell repertoires from several Graves' hyperthyroidism patients were also compared in the study. The roughly 99 discovery patients were divided at random into training and test sets in a 7:3 ratio. Prospective prediction of ophthalmopathy was tested in an independent validation cohort consisting of fewer than 20 hyperthyroidism patients and 17 patients who later progressed to ophthalmopathy. TCR Vbeta CDR3 sequencing of 130 to 150 peripheral blood samples (about 45 ophthalmopathy, around 80 hyperthyroidism and around 17 progressor patients) is reported in the paper. Once sampling was done, hyperthyroidism patients were given methimazole at a starting dose of 30 mg daily, whereas ophthalmopathy patients were given high-dose intravenous methylprednisolone.

Ophthalmopathy patients had moderately to severely active disease, with a Clinical Activity Score of 3 or more, a NOSPECS grade of 4 or more, and a disease duration of less than 3 months. Any patient with an uncontrolled infection, another autoimmune disease, pregnancy or lactation was excluded. Diagnoses relied on clinical symptoms, serum thyroxine and TRAb, thyroid ultrasound and orbital computed tomography. PBMCs were isolated from about 10 ml of fresh peripheral blood by Ficoll-Paque density gradient centrifugation. Total RNA was extracted with Trizol reagent, and quality was checked on an Agilent 2100 Bioanalyzer. As encoded in the germline V gene, CDR1 is MNHNS while CDR2 is SASEGT. V is cut back by 4 bases and J by 2 bases, with 2 bases in the junction unmatched. The CDR3 goes from the cysteine to the phenylalanine over 14 residues. The only DNA kept is the CDR3, 42 bases in frame from the first base.

The TCR beta CDR3 regions were amplified from RNA transcripts. A first-round RT-PCR of the TCR CDR3 used the HTBI primer set with the Qiagen OneStep RT-PCR kit. A second multiplex PCR round built the libraries, followed by size selection and purification. Paired-end sequencing of the libraries was performed with 100 bp reads on an Illumina HiSeq2000. In the authors' own workflow: Raw data were processed with SOAPnuke, discarding reads with adapters, uncalled bases, mean Phred below 15, or no exact constant-primer or identifier match. COPE v1.2.5 was used to merge high-quality paired reads, and clonotypes were defined as unique nucleotide sequences. MiTCR v1.1 was used to align the clonotypes against IMGT TRBV, TRBD and TRBJ reference segments. The analysis included only V-J combinations with a frequency above 0.0001, which together covered over 98% of the repertoires. The TCS score was defined as F50 (clonal expansion) divided by E x V (chaos), with BLOSUM62-based TCRdist calculated between CDR3 peptides within each V-J. Welch's t-statistics and random forest reduced some 510 V-J features to around 14, which were used in a naive Bayes classifier (R e1071). The public reads were reprocessed in TCRdb via fastp at Q25 and MiXCR, keeping in-frame beta chains. Each entry merges the rows of one CDR3 protein and shows their most common DNA and genes. None of the V and J calls come from the authors' own analysis; TCRdb made them. Recorded for this sample are under 550,000 distinct CDR3 sequences; around 20% of them occurred a single time. Approximately 50% of the sample lies in the top ten.

General findings and caveats noted by the study authors: A 13 V-J signature model separated ophthalmopathy from stable hyperthyroidism, with approximately 86% sensitivity and 81.08% specificity in cross-validation and 80%/75% in testing. No statistical method was used to fix the sample size in advance, and group allocation was not hidden from the investigators. Most expanded thyroid clonotypes (frequency above 0.001) were also detected in blood, suggesting blood repertoires may reflect thyroid immune responses. During validation, the model predicted progression to ophthalmopathy a median of around six months ahead of onset, with almost 71% sensitivity and less than 85% specificity.

On this clonotype itself: What this receptor recognizes is not known. No base-level quality is on record; no much larger clone is a single base apart.

The chain employs TRBV6-1 and TRBJ2-1, and TRBD2 matches 7 of the central bases. Sequenced input: blood. This receptor was identified in a man aged 35-49 years with Graves' ophthalmopathy. The sequenced DNA is TGTGCCAGCAGTGCTGGGACTACCTACAATGAGCAGTTCTTC. This gives the protein CASSAGTTYNEQFF.